This T cell receptor (beta chain) was documented in a study of blood T cells in healthy people across ages. Study context: About one barcoded beta molecule per two T cells was captured by template switching.

General study points: TCR beta diversity, measured per million T cells, fell in a roughly linear way with age.

This CDR3 comprises 15 residues. V gave up 1 base and J gave up 5 bases, with 13 bases separating them. Germline values: CDR1 SEHNR, CDR2 FQNEAQ (reference sequence). This clonotype was observed at least ten times. Its specificity is not known. Through a sample-barcoded 5' primer and a J-beta primer mix, a second PCR was run for roughly 6 to 12 cycles. TCRdb fed the 5' RACE reads into MiXCR, producing one record per CDR3 protein. The sample records hundreds of thousands of distinct CDR3 sequences, about 30% being singletons. Sequenced material: blood. The TCR sequence derives from a woman older than 75 in good health. The V and J genes are TRBV7-9 and TRBJ2-3, with TRBD1 as a possible D gene (6 bases). The CDR3 reads CASSLVGGPGDTQYF. CDR3 in DNA: TGTGCCAGCAGCTTAGTTGGGGGCCCCGGAGATACGCAGTATTTT.